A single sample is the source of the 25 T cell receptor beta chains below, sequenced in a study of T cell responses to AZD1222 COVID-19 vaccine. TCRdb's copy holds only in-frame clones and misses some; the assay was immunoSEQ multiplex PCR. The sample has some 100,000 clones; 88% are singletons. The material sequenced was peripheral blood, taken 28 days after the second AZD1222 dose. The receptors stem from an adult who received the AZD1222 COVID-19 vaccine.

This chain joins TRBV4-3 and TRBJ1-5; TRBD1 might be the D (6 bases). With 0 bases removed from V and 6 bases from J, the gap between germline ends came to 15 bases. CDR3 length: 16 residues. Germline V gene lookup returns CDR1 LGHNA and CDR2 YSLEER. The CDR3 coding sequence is TGCGCCAGCAGCCAAGATCCCCAGGGGTCGGGTCAGCCCCAGCATTTT. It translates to CASSQDPQGSGQPQHF.

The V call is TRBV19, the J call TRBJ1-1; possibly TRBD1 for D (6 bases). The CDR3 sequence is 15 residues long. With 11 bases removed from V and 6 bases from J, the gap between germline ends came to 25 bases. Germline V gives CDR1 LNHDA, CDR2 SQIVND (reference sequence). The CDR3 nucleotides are TGTGCCGTATCCCTATCCCTGGGGGGACACGCTGAAGCTTTCTTT. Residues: CAVSLSLGGHAEAFF.

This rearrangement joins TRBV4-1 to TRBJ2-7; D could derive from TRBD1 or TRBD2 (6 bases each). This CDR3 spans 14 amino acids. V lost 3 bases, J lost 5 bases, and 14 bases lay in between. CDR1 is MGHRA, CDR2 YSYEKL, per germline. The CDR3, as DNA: TGCGCCAGCAGCCACGGGGGCAGGGAGGACGAGCAGTACTTC. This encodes CASSHGGREDEQYF.

The CDR3 DNA reads TGTGCCAGCAGCGGGCCGGGTGGAACTGAAGCTTTCTTT. This encodes CASSGPGGTEAFF. The chain employs TRBV11-1 and TRBJ1-1; unclear D gene. The V gene lost 5 bases and the J gene lost 5 bases, with 12 bases spanning the gap. The CDR3 has 13 amino acids. CDR1 and CDR2 (germline): SGHAT, FQDESV (reference sequence).

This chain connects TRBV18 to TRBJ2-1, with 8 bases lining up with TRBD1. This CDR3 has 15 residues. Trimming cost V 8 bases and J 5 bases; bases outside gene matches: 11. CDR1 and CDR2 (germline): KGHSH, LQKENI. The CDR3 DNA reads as TGTGCCAGCAGGCAGGGGGCGTCACCGAACAATGAGCAGTTCTTC. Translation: CASRQGASPNNEQFF.

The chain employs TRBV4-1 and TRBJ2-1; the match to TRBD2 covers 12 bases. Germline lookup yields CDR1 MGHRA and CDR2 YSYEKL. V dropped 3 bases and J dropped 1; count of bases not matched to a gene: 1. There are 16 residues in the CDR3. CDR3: CASSHGLAGSYNEQFF. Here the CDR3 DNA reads TGCGCCAGCAGCCATGGACTAGCGGGGTCCTACAATGAGCAGTTCTTC.

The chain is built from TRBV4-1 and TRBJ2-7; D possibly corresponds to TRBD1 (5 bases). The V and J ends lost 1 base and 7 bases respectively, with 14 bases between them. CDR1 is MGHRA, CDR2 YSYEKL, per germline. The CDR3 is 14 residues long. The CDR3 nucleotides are TGCGCCAGCAGCCAAGTTCGTGGGGCGGAGGAGCAGTACTTC. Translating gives CASSQVRGAEEQYF.

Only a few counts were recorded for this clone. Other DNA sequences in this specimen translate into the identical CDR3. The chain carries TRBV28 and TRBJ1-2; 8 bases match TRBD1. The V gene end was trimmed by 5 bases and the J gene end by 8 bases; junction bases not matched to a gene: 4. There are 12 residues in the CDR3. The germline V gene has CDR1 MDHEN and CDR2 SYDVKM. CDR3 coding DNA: TGTGCCAGCAGTCTCCCAGGGGGCGGCTACACCTTC. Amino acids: CASSLPGGGYTF.

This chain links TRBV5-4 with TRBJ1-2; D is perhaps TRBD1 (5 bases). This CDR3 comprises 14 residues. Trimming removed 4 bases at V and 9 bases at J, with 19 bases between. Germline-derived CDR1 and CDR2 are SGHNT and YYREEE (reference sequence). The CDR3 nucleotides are TGTGCCAGCAGCCCGGACGGCAGGGTGAGAAGCTACACCTTC. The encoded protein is CASSPDGRVRSYTF.

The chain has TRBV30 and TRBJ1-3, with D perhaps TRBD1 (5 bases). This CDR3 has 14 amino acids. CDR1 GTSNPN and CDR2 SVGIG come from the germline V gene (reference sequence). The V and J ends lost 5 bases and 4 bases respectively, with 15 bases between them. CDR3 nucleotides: TGTGCCTGGTCCAGGGAACGCGGGGGAAACACCATATATTTT. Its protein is CAWSRERGGNTIYF.

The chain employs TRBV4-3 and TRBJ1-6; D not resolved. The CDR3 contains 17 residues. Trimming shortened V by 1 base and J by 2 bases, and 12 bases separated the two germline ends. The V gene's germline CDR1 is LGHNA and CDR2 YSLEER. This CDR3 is CASSQGPGDTYNSPLHF. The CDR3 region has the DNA TGCGCCAGCAGCCAAGGACCTGGTGACACCTATAATTCACCCCTCCACTTT.

CDR3 sequence reads: CASSSEGNQPQHF. The CDR3 bases are TGTGCCAGCAGTAGCGAAGGAAATCAGCCCCAGCATTTT. The chain couples TRBV2 to TRBJ1-5; D is uncertain. This CDR3 spans 13 amino acids. Germline assignment: CDR1 SNHLY and CDR2 FYNNEI. Trimming removed 5 bases at V and 4 bases at J, with 9 bases between.

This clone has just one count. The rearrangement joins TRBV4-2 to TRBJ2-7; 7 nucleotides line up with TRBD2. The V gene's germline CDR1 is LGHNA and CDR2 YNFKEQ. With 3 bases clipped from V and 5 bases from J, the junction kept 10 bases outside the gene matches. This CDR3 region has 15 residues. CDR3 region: CASSHSGASGHEQYF. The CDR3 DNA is TGTGCCAGCAGCCACTCCGGGGCTAGCGGTCACGAGCAGTACTTC.

CDR3 protein: CASSLTSAHKGDTGELFF. In DNA form, the CDR3 reads TGTGCCAGCAGCTTAACTAGCGCCCATAAGGGGGACACCGGGGAGCTGTTTTTT. V and J are TRBV13 and TRBJ2-2; a possible D gene is TRBD2 (7 bases). V lost 2 bases and J lost 3, with 19 bases in between. The germline gives CDR1 PRHDT, CDR2 FYEKMQ (reference sequence). The CDR3 is made up of 18 amino acids.

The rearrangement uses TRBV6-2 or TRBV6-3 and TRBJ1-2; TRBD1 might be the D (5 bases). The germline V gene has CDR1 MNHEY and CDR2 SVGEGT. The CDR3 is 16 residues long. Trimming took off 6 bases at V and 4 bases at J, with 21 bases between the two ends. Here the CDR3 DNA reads TGTGCCAGCAGCGAGTCGGGGCGCGAATGGAGCTATGGCTACACCTTC. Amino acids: CASSESGREWSYGYTF.

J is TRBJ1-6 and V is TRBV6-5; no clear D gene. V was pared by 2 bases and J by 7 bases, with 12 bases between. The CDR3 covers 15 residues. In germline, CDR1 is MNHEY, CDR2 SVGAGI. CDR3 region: CASSYRTAGNSPLHF. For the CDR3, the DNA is TGTGCCAGCAGTTACCGGACGGCCGGGAATTCACCCCTCCACTTT.

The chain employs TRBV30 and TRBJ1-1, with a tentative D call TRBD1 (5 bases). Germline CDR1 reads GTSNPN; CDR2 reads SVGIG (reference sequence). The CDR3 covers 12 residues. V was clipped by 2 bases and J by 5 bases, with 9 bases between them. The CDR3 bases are TGTGCCTGGAGTAGCAGGGTGACTGAAGCTTTCTTT. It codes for CAWSSRVTEAFF.

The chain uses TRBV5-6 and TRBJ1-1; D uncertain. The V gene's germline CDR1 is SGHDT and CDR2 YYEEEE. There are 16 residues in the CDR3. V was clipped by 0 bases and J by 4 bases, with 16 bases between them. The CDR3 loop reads CASSLARLRRITEAFF. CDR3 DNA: TGTGCCAGCAGCTTGGCCAGGCTTAGGAGGATCACTGAAGCTTTCTTT.

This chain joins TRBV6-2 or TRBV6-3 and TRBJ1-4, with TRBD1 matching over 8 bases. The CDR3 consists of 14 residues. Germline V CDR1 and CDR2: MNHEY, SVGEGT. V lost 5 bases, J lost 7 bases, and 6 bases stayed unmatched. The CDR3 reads CASSPDRGGEKLFF. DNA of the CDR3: TGTGCCAGCAGTCCCGACAGGGGAGGTGAAAAACTGTTTTTT.

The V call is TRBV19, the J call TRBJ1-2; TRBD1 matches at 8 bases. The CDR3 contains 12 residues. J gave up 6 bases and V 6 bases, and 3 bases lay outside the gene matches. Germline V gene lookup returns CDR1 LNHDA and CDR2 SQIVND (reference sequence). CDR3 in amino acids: CASSPQGDGYTF. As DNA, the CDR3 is TGTGCCAGTAGCCCACAGGGGGATGGCTACACCTTC.

The DNA for the CDR3 is TGTGCCAGCAGCTTACGGCCCGGGACGTTCAGCTCCTATAATTCACCCCTCCACTTT. Translating gives CASSLRPGTFSSYNSPLHF. The chain employs TRBV5-6 and TRBJ1-6; D perhaps matches TRBD1 (5 bases). Germline V gene sequence: CDR1 SGHDT, CDR2 YYEEEE. The length of the CDR3 is 19 residues. Deletions cut 2 bases from V and 0 bases from J, with 18 bases between.

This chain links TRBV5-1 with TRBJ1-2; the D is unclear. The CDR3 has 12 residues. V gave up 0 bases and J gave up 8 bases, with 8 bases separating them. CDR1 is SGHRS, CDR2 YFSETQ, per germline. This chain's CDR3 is CASSLGPDGYTF. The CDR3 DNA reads TGCGCCAGCAGCTTGGGGCCGGACGGCTACACCTTC.

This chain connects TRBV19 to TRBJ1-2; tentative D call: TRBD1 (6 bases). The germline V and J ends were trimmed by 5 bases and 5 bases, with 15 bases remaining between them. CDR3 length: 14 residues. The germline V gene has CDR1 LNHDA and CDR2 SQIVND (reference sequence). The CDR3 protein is CASSPGQIFYGYTF. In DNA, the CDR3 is TGTGCCAGTAGTCCCGGACAGATTTTTTATGGCTACACCTTC.

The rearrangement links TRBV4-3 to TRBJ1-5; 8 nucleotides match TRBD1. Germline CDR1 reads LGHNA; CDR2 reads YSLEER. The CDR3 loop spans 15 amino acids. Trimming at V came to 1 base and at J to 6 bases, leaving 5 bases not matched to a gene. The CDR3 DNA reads TGCGCCAGCAGCCAAGGGACAGGGAGGGCTCAGCCCCAGCATTTT. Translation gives CASSQGTGRAQPQHF.

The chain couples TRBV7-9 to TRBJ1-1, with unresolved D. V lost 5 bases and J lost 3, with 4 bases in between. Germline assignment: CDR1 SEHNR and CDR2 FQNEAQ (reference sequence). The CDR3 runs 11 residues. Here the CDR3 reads CASSRDTEAFF. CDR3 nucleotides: TGTGCCAGCAGCCGGGACACTGAAGCTTTCTTT.